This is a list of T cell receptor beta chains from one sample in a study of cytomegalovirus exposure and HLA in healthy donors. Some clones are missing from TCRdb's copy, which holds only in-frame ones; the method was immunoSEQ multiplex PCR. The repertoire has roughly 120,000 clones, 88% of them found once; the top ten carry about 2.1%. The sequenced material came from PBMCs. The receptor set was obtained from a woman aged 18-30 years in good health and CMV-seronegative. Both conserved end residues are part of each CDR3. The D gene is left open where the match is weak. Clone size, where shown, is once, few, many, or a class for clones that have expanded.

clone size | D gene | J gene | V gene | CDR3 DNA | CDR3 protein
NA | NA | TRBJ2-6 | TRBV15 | TGTGCCACCAGCAGTGATGCCAACATCGGGGAAAGCTCTGGGGCCAACGTCCTGACTTTC | CATSSDANIGESSGANVLTF
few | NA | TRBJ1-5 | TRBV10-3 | TGTGCCATCAGTCCTCAGGGTAGCAATCAGCCCCAGCATTTT | CAISPQGSNQPQHF
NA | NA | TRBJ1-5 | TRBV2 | TGTGCCAGCAGGAGGGAAGGAGTAGGAGGCCAAGGTGGGAGGGATCAGCCCCAGCATTTT | CASRREGVGGQGGRDQPQHF
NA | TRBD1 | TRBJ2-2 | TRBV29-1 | TGCAGCGTTGGGGGACAGGGAGGCACCGGGGAGCTGTTTTTT | CSVGGQGGTGELFF
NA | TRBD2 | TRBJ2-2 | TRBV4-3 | TGCGCCAGCAGCCACTCAGGAGCGGGGGGGCCTACCGGGGAGCTGTTTTTT | CASSHSGAGGPTGELFF
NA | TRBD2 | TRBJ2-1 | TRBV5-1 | TGCGCCAGCAGCGTACTAGCGGGCAACAATGAGCAGTTCTTC | CASSVLAGNNEQFF
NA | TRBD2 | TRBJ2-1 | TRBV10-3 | TGTGCCATCAGTGGACCCCCAGCGGGAGCGACCTCCTACAATGAGCAGTTCTTC | CAISGPPAGATSYNEQFF
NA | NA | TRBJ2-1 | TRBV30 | TGTGCCTGGAGTGTACGGGGATCGGATGAGCAGTTCTTC | CAWSVRGSDEQFF
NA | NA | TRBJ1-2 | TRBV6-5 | TGTGCCAGCAGCCCTCGGGGGAGTTCCTATGGCTACACCTTC | CASSPRGSSYGYTF
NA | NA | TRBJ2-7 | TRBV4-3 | TGCGCCAGCAGTTTACGGGAAATGAAAGGTTACGAGCAGTACTTC | CASSLREMKGYEQYF
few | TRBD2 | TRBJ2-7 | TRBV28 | TGTGCCAGCAGCTCGACTAGCGGGAGAGGGGTTTACGAGCAGTACTTC | CASSSTSGRGVYEQYF
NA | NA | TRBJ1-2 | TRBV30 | TGTGCCTGGGACAGGATCGCAAACTATGGCTACACCTTC | CAWDRIANYGYTF
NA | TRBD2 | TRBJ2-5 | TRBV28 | TGTGCCAGCAGGCTAGCGGGAGAGGTGGAGACCCAGTACTTC | CASRLAGEVETQYF
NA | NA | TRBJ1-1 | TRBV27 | TGTGCCAGCAGTCTCGGACAGACCCATGAAGCTTTCTTT | CASSLGQTHEAFF
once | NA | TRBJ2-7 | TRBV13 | TGTGCCAGCAGCTTCCGTGGGCGGGCTAATTACGAGCAGTACTTC | CASSFRGRANYEQYF
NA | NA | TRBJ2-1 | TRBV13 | TGTGCCAGCAGCCACCCCCCCGGAGGGGGGGATGAGCAGTTCTTC | CASSHPPGGGDEQFF
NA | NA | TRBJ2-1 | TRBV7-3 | TGTGCCAGCAGCTCAGCCTACAATGAGCAGTTCTTC | CASSSAYNEQFF
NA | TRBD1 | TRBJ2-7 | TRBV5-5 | TGTGCCAGCAGCTTGGCTTGGACAGGGGGATACGAGCAGTACTTC | CASSLAWTGGYEQYF
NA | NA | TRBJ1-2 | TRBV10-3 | TGTGCCATCAGTGAGTCGGGCAGCCTCTATGGCTACACCTTC | CAISESGSLYGYTF
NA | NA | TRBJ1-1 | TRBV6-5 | TGTGCCAGCAGTTACTCCGGGGGCTCGGGGGGAACTGAAGCTTTCTTT | CASSYSGGSGGTEAFF
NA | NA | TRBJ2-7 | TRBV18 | TGTGCCAGCTCACCGGGCCCCAGGGGCTACGAGCAGTACTTC | CASSPGPRGYEQYF
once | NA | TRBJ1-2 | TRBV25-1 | TGTGCCAGCAGTGCTGCTAACTATGGCTACACCTTC | CASSAANYGYTF
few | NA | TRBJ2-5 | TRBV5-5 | TGTGCCAGCAGCTTGCCCCTTGAGACCCAGTACTTC | CASSLPLETQYF
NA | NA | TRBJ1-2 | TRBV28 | TGTGCCAGCAGCGGGACACCAGCTAACTATGGCTACACCTTC | CASSGTPANYGYTF
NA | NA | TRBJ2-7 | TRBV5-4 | TGTGCCAGCAGCTTGGCCGAGTCTTACGAGCAGTACTTC | CASSLAESYEQYF
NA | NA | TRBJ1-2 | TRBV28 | TGTGCCAGCAGTACCCCGGGAGGCGGAGACTATGGCTACACCTTC | CASSTPGGGDYGYTF
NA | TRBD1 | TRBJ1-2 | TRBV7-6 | TGTGCCAGCAGCTCGCGACAGGGCCTCAGTGGCTACACCTTC | CASSSRQGLSGYTF
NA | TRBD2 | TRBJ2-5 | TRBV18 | TGTGCCAGCTCACGACTAGCGGTCCAAGAGACCCAGTACTTC | CASSRLAVQETQYF
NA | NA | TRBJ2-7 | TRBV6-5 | TGTGCCAGCAGTTGGGGCGACGAGCAGTACTTC | CASSWGDEQYF
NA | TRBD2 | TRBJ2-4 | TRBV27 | TGTGCCAGCAGTCCAGGGACTAGCGGCAAAAACATTCAGTACTTC | CASSPGTSGKNIQYF
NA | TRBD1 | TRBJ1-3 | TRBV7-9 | TGTGCCAGCAGCCCTAGGGCAGGGACAGGATCCGGAAACACCATATATTTT | CASSPRAGTGSGNTIYF
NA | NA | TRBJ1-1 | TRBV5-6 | TGTGCCAGCAGCCGGACAGCTTTGAACACTGAAGCTTTCTTT | CASSRTALNTEAFF
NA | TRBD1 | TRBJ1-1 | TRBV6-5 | TGTGCCAGCAGTCCTCAGGGGGTCCCACTTGAACCTTTCTTT | CASSPQGVPLEPFF
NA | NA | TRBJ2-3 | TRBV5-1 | TGCGCCAGCAGCTTTGGCCAGTCCGCAGATACGCAGTATTTT | CASSFGQSADTQYF
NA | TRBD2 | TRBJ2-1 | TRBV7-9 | TGTGCCAGCAGCCCCCGTGGCGCGGGAGTGTACAATGAGCAGTTCTTC | CASSPRGAGVYNEQFF
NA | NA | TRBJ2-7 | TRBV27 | TGTGCCAGCAGAGATACGGGATACCCCGGTGAGTACTTC | CASRDTGYPGEYF
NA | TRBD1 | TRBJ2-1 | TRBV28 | TGTGCCAGCAGTACAGCAGGGGGAGTCCAGTACCTGTTCTTC | CASSTAGGVQYLFF
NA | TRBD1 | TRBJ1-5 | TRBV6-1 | TGTGCCAGCAGTCCCAGGGGGCGAAGCAATCAGCCCCAGCATTTT | CASSPRGRSNQPQHF
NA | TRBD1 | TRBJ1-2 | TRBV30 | TGTGCCTGGGGACTGGGACAGGGGGCCTATGGCTACACCTTC | CAWGLGQGAYGYTF
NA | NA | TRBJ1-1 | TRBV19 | TGTGCCAGTAGTACTACCTATCAGGGAACTGAAGCTTTCTTT | CASSTTYQGTEAFF
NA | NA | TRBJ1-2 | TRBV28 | TGTGCCAGCAGCCTACGTCCCGGGGGGCGTGATGGCTACACCTTC | CASSLRPGGRDGYTF
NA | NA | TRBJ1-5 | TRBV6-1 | TGTGCCAGCAGTGAAAGTCCCAGTTGGCCCCAGCATTTT | CASSESPSWPQHF
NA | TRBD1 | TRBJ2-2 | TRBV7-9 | TGTGCCAGCAGCGGCCGGGACAGGGGAACCGGGGAGCTGTTTTTT | CASSGRDRGTGELFF
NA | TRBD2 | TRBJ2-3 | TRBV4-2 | TGTGCCAGCAGCCAAGATGGGCTAGCGGGATACGAACCGTCCACAGATACGCAGTATTTT | CASSQDGLAGYEPSTDTQYF
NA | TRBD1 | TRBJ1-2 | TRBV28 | TGTGCCAGTCAAGTGGGACAGGGAAGGGTCTATGGCTACACCTTC | CASQVGQGRVYGYTF
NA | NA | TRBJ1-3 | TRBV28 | TGTGCCAGCACCTCTTCCTCGGCTGGAAACACCATATATTTT | CASTSSSAGNTIYF
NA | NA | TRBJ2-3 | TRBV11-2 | TGTGCCAGCAGCTTGGTATGGCGGCCCTTCACAGATACGCAGTATTTT | CASSLVWRPFTDTQYF
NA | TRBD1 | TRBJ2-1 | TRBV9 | TGTGCCAGCAGTCACTCCCGACAGGGAGAATCGTATGAGCAGTTCTTC | CASSHSRQGESYEQFF
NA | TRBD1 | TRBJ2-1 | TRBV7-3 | TGTGCCAGCAGCGCGGGACAGGGATACTACAATGAGCAGTTCTTC | CASSAGQGYYNEQFF